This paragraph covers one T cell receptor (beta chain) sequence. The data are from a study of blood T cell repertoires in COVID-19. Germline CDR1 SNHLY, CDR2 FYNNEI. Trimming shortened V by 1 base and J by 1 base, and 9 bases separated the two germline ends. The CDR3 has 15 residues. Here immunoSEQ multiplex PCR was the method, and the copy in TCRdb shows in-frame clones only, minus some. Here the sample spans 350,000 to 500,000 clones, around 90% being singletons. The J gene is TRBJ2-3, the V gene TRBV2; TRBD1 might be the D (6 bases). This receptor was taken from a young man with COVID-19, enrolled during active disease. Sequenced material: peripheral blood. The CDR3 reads CASSEGGGGTDTQYF. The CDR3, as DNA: TGTGCCAGCAGTGAAGGAGGGGGTGGCACAGATACGCAGTATTTT. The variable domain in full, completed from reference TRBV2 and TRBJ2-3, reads EPEVTQTPSHQVTQMGQEVILRCVPISNHLYFYWYRQILGQKVEFLVSFYNNEISEKSEIFDDQFSVERPDGSNFTLKIRSTKLEDSAMYFCASSEGGGGTDTQYFGPGTRLTVL.